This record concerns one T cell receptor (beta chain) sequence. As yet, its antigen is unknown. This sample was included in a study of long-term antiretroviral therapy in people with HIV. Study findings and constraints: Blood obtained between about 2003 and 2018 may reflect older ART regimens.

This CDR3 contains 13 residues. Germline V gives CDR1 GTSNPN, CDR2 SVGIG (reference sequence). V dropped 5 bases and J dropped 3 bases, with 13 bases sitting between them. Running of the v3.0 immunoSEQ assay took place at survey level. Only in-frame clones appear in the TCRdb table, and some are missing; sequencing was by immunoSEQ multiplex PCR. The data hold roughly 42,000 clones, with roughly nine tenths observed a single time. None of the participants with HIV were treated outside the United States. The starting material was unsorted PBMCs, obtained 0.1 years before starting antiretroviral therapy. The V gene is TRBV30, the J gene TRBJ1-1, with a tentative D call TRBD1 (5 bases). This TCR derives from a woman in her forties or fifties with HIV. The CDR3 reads CAWGQGFDTEAFF. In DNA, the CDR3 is TGTGCCTGGGGCCAGGGTTTTGACACTGAAGCTTTCTTT.